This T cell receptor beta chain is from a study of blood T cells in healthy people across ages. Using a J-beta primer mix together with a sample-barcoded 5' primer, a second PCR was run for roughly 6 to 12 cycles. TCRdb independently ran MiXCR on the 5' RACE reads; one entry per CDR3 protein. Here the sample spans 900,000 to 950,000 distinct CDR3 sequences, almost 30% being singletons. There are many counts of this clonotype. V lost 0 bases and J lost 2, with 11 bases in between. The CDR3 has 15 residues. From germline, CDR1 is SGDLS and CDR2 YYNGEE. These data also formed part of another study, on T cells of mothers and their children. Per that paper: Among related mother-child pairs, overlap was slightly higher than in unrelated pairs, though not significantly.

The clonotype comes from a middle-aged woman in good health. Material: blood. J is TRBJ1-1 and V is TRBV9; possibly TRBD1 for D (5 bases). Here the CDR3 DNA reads TGTGCCAGCAGCGTAGGAGAGAGGGGAAACACTGAAGCTTTCTTT. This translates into CASSVGERGNTEAFF.